These 5 T cell receptor beta chains were sequenced from one sample in a study of early T cells in non-severe SARS-CoV-2 infection listed by TCRdb under 2021. The library was generated by 5' RACE. The sequencing machine was a NextSeq 500. TCRdb handled the public reads itself, with Q25 trimming in fastp and clone calling in MiXCR, and kept productive beta chains. Each entry is one CDR3 protein sequence, shown with its most common DNA and genes. The sample profile shows 25,000 to 35,000 distinct CDR3 sequences; about 5.1% of them were found once. Together, the top ten hold 2.5% to 3% of the sample. What was sequenced was whole blood. The receptors originated from an adult who was a healthcare worker with PCR-confirmed SARS-CoV-2 infection or an uninfected control (not recorded which).

This clonotype has a count of ten or more. This sequence joins TRBV9 and TRBJ2-3; possible D gene TRBD2, 5 bases. V was clipped by 7 bases and J by 2 bases, with 17 bases between them. The CDR3 has 15 amino acids. In germline, CDR1 is SGDLS, CDR2 YYNGEE. Here the CDR3 reads CASFRGARTTDTQYF. DNA of the CDR3: TGTGCCAGCTTCCGGGGAGCTCGAACCACAGATACGCAGTATTTT.

This clonotype was counted many times. This chain joins TRBV18 and TRBJ2-1; 9 nucleotides align to TRBD2. V was clipped by 3 bases and J by 6 bases; unmatched bases: 3. The germline V gene encodes CDR1 KGHSH and CDR2 LQKENI. This CDR3 is built from 14 residues. The CDR3 nucleotides are TGTGCCAGCTCACCTCGGCGGGAGGGCAATGAGCAGTTCTTC. This sequence encodes CASSPRREGNEQFF.

This chain connects TRBV10-3 to TRBJ1-1; D possibly corresponds to TRBD1 (5 bases). The germline CDR1 and CDR2 sequences are ENHRY and SYGVKD. Trimming took off 4 bases at V and 1 base at J, with 10 bases between the two ends. The CDR3 has 14 residues. For the CDR3, the DNA is TGTGCCATCAGTGGACAGCTAAAGAACACTGAAGCTTTCTTT. As protein: CAISGQLKNTEAFF.

The chain carries TRBV14 and TRBJ2-7; D possibly corresponds to TRBD1 (6 bases). This CDR3 is 15 amino acids long. The V end lost 3 bases, the J end lost 2 bases, and 14 bases lay between the germline ends. From germline, CDR1 is SGHDN and CDR2 FVKESK. CDR3 bases: TGTGCCAGCAGCCAGGACAGTGGGTTCGCCTACGAGCAGTACTTC. This codes for CASSQDSGFAYEQYF.

This clonotype showed up many times. The chain combines TRBV11-3 with TRBJ1-1; 8 positions agree with TRBD1. There are 15 residues in the CDR3. V shed 6 bases, J shed 0 bases, and the junction held 6 bases outside the gene matches. The V gene's germline CDR1 is SGHNT and CDR2 YENEEA. The CDR3 DNA is TGTGCCAGCAGTCAACGGACAGGGATGAACACTGAAGCTTTCTTT. Its translation: CASSQRTGMNTEAFF.